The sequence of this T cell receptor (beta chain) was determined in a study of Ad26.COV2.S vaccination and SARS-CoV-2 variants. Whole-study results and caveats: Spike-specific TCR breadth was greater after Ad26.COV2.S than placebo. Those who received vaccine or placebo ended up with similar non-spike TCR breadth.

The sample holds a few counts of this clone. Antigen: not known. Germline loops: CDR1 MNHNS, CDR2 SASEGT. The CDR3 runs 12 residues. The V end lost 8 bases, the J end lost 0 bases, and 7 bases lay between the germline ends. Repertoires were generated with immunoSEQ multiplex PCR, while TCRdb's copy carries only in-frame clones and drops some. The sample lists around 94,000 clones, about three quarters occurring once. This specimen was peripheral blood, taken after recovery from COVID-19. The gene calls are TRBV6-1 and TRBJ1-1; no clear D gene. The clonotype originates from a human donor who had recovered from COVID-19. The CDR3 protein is CASGKMNTEAFF. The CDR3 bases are TGTGCCAGCGGAAAGATGAACACTGAAGCTTTCTTT.